A selection of T cell receptor beta chains follows, all from one sample in a study of post-analysis software for immune sequencing data. Using its own MiXCR run on the PCR reads, TCRdb lists one record per CDR3 protein. The sample consists of 350,000 to 500,000 distinct CDR3 sequences, about 40% of them appearing once. The source material was blood. The origin of the receptors is a girl aged 2 to 10 with multiple sclerosis. Both conserved end residues are trimmed from each CDR3. The D gene is left open where the match is weak.

j_call: TRBJ2-7
v_call: TRBV7-9
d_call: NA
cdr3_aa: ASSFGAYEQY

j_call: TRBJ2-1
v_call: TRBV7-3
d_call: TRBD2
cdr3_aa: ASSPKRGLAGNNEQF

j_call: TRBJ2-7
v_call: TRBV3-1
d_call: NA
cdr3_aa: ASSHTPGRGPYEQY

j_call: TRBJ1-1
v_call: TRBV28
d_call: NA
cdr3_aa: ASSARDILNTEAF

j_call: TRBJ1-1
v_call: TRBV6-5
d_call: NA
cdr3_aa: ASISDPLNTEAF

j_call: TRBJ2-7
v_call: TRBV12-3/TRBV12-4
d_call: TRBD1
cdr3_aa: ASTRDRGYEQY

j_call: TRBJ1-1
v_call: TRBV28
d_call: NA
cdr3_aa: ASSLWTVITGRTEAF

j_call: TRBJ2-7
v_call: TRBV7-2
d_call: TRBD2
cdr3_aa: ASSSIAWGGYEQY

j_call: TRBJ2-7
v_call: TRBV5-1
d_call: NA
cdr3_aa: ASTSSYEQY

j_call: TRBJ1-2
v_call: TRBV5-5
d_call: TRBD1
cdr3_aa: ASSLPGTGNYGYT

j_call: TRBJ2-7
v_call: TRBV4-1
d_call: TRBD1
cdr3_aa: ASSQDHRGAYEQY

j_call: TRBJ2-7
v_call: TRBV20-1
d_call: TRBD2
cdr3_aa: SAGLAGSSYEQY

j_call: TRBJ2-1
v_call: TRBV20-1
d_call: TRBD2
cdr3_aa: SATRRTASGRSRPHEQF

j_call: TRBJ1-5
v_call: TRBV5-1
d_call: NA
cdr3_aa: ASSLGHPDQPQH

j_call: TRBJ2-7
v_call: TRBV27
d_call: NA
cdr3_aa: ASSFLTSWEQY

j_call: TRBJ2-1
v_call: TRBV5-1
d_call: NA
cdr3_aa: ASSPVAGDNEQF

j_call: TRBJ2-5
v_call: TRBV21-1
d_call: NA
cdr3_aa: ASSKTADRGRETQY

j_call: TRBJ2-7
v_call: TRBV25-1
d_call: NA
cdr3_aa: ASSEGSSTPYEQY

j_call: TRBJ2-3
v_call: TRBV3-1
d_call: NA
cdr3_aa: ASSPDGGPRHTQY

j_call: TRBJ1-2
v_call: TRBV6-6
d_call: NA
cdr3_aa: ASTGQDYGYT

j_call: TRBJ2-7
v_call: TRBV5-1
d_call: NA
cdr3_aa: ASSPSNRDYEQY

j_call: TRBJ1-5
v_call: TRBV5-6
d_call: TRBD1
cdr3_aa: ASSSLQGMYSNQPQH

j_call: TRBJ2-6
v_call: TRBV7-2
d_call: NA
cdr3_aa: ASSLAGVSGANVLT

j_call: TRBJ1-2
v_call: TRBV7-2
d_call: NA
cdr3_aa: ASSPRTAGYGYT

j_call: TRBJ1-1
v_call: TRBV5-6
d_call: TRBD1
cdr3_aa: ASGWTGTTEAF

j_call: TRBJ2-6
v_call: TRBV27
d_call: TRBD1
cdr3_aa: ASSPWDSLPSGANVLT

j_call: TRBJ2-3
v_call: TRBV9
d_call: NA
cdr3_aa: ASSVTVGEDTQY

j_call: NA
v_call: TRBV20-1
d_call: NA
cdr3_aa: SARHPGIYEQY

j_call: TRBJ2-1
v_call: TRBV6-1
d_call: TRBD1
cdr3_aa: ASSEDGQGPYNEQF

j_call: TRBJ2-3
v_call: TRBV20-1
d_call: NA
cdr3_aa: STQQGNTQY

j_call: TRBJ2-3
v_call: TRBV29-1
d_call: TRBD2
cdr3_aa: SVESRGGTDTQY

j_call: TRBJ2-3
v_call: TRBV10-3
d_call: TRBD1
cdr3_aa: AISEPLTGQVLDTQY

j_call: TRBJ1-1
v_call: TRBV5-1
d_call: NA
cdr3_aa: ASSLFSPGDTEAF

j_call: TRBJ1-1
v_call: TRBV6-4
d_call: TRBD1
cdr3_aa: ASSRSGTGQGGTEAF

j_call: TRBJ1-2
v_call: TRBV20-1
d_call: NA
cdr3_aa: SARIEGKDGYT

j_call: TRBJ2-5
v_call: TRBV18
d_call: NA
cdr3_aa: ASSPAGLGTETQY

j_call: TRBJ1-5
v_call: TRBV19
d_call: TRBD1
cdr3_aa: ASSIGYETGKDQPQH

j_call: TRBJ1-5
v_call: TRBV6-6
d_call: NA
cdr3_aa: ASSPGGASNQPQH

j_call: TRBJ1-2
v_call: TRBV9
d_call: TRBD1
cdr3_aa: DSSEIPGQGYYGYT

j_call: TRBJ1-2
v_call: TRBV29-1
d_call: NA
cdr3_aa: SVEVPSYGYT

j_call: TRBJ1-6
v_call: TRBV20-1
d_call: NA
cdr3_aa: SARAGIRNSPLH

j_call: TRBJ2-7
v_call: TRBV4-1
d_call: NA
cdr3_aa: ASSHPTRDRSYEQY

j_call: TRBJ2-1
v_call: TRBV28
d_call: NA
cdr3_aa: ARSSQGFDNEQF

j_call: TRBJ2-1
v_call: TRBV7-2
d_call: NA
cdr3_aa: ASSPLAKEQF

j_call: NA
v_call: TRBV20-1
d_call: NA
cdr3_aa: SAFTGSYEQY

j_call: TRBJ2-1
v_call: TRBV7-9
d_call: NA
cdr3_aa: ASSLNEFMGPSSYNEQF

j_call: TRBJ2-1
v_call: TRBV28
d_call: TRBD2
cdr3_aa: ASSLLSGRSGEQF

j_call: TRBJ1-6
v_call: TRBV4-1
d_call: TRBD1
cdr3_aa: ASSQDPGTGMGSPLH

j_call: TRBJ1-5
v_call: TRBV24-1
d_call: NA
cdr3_aa: ATSETGSNQPQH

j_call: TRBJ2-2
v_call: TRBV7-6
d_call: TRBD1
cdr3_aa: ASSNRDRPGELF

j_call: TRBJ2-1
v_call: TRBV7-9
d_call: TRBD2
cdr3_aa: ASTLAVGPLNSYNEQF

j_call: TRBJ1-5
v_call: TRBV6-5
d_call: NA
cdr3_aa: ASGYTYRVTNGQPQH

j_call: TRBJ2-1
v_call: TRBV20-1
d_call: NA
cdr3_aa: SAVKQSNEQF

j_call: TRBJ1-4
v_call: TRBV12-3/TRBV12-4
d_call: TRBD1
cdr3_aa: ASSFRDRGQKLF

j_call: TRBJ1-4
v_call: TRBV29-1
d_call: TRBD1
cdr3_aa: STVGQGNEKLF

j_call: TRBJ2-1
v_call: TRBV28
d_call: TRBD1
cdr3_aa: ASSSADRGRWSDEQF

j_call: TRBJ1-2
v_call: TRBV28
d_call: NA
cdr3_aa: ASSLYSYLHGYT

j_call: TRBJ2-5
v_call: TRBV12-3/TRBV12-4
d_call: TRBD1
cdr3_aa: ASARGREETQY

j_call: TRBJ2-1
v_call: TRBV7-8
d_call: TRBD2
cdr3_aa: ASSLSRNAGDSYNEQF